The T cell receptor beta chain under discussion was sequenced for a study of HIV-infected children after antiretroviral therapy interruption. Across the whole study: Four children interrupted treatment; four stayed on continuous treatment. Weeks 0, 48 and 150 were sampled under continuous treatment.

The TCR library was built from RNA with a 3' RACE protocol and unique molecular identifiers. TCRdb analysed the 3' RACE reads with MiXCR anew, one entry per CDR3 protein. Of more than 85,000 distinct CDR3 sequences listed, approximately 6.9% are singletons. As to treatment: PENTA 11 planned treatment interruption arm or continuous ART arm. This clonotype occurred many times. Trimming removed 2 bases from V and 0 bases from J, with 10 bases in between. Germline CDR1 MDHEN, CDR2 SYDVKM. The CDR3 length is 16 residues. The chain uses TRBV28 and TRBJ2-2, with a weak D call TRBD2 (6 bases). The TCR originated in a pool of human donors with HIV. Sequencing was performed on CD45RA+ CD4+ T cells from PBMCs, pooled from several time points, taken from a donor given antiretroviral therapy, either interrupted or continuous. Regarding subset: naive CD4+ CD45RA+ CD45RO- T cells. The CDR3 loop reads CASSLARTTNTGELFF. CDR3 DNA sequence: TGTGCCAGCAGTTTAGCCAGGACTACGAACACCGGGGAGCTGTTTTTT.